These 29 T cell receptor beta chains were all obtained from the same sample, sequenced in a study of Graves' ophthalmopathy and Graves' hyperthyroidism (dated by TCRdb to 2016 to 2019). The sequencer was an Illumina HiSeq 2000. For repertoire sequencing, TCR beta CDR3 regions were amplified from RNA transcripts. The first round of RT-PCR was done with HTBI primers and the Qiagen OneStep RT-PCR kit, and was followed by a second round of multiplex PCR, then size selection and purification. Using fastp trimming at Q25 and MiXCR clonotype assembly, TCRdb reanalyzed the public sequencing data and kept in-frame beta chains. One record per CDR3 amino acid sequence lists the most common genes and DNA. The sample table contains roughly 400,000 distinct CDR3 sequences; only one count was recorded for 15% to 17% of them. Jointly, the top ten make up about 7.3% of the sample. Sequencing input: peripheral blood. The receptors shown here come from a woman between 18 and 29 years old with stable Graves' hyperthyroidism. Donor details come from another sample of the same person, matched by shared clones.

In its sample, this clonotype was seen many times. The rearrangement links TRBV6-5 to TRBJ1-2, with TRBD1 identical over 11 bases. Trimming cost V 2 bases and J 3 bases; bases outside gene matches: 2. CDR1 and CDR2 (germline): MNHEY, SVGAGI. The CDR3 loop spans 15 amino acids. The CDR3 nucleotides read TGTGCCAGCAGTTACGGACAGGGGGCGTACTATGGCTACACCTTC. Amino acid sequence: CASSYGQGAYYGYTF.

This clonotype was recorded many times. The chain employs TRBV19 and TRBJ1-1, with D tentatively TRBD1 (5 bases). Between the trimmed V and J ends, which lost 3 bases and 4 bases, there was a span of 12 bases. Per the germline V gene, CDR1 is LNHDA and CDR2 is SQIVND (reference sequence). The length of the CDR3 is 14 residues. CDR3 coding DNA: TGTGCCAGTAGTATGGTAGGGGTCGGCACTGAAGCTTTCTTT. Translation: CASSMVGVGTEAFF.

This clonotype was detected ten times or more. The chain is built from TRBV6-1 and TRBJ2-2; the D call may be TRBD1 or TRBD2 (5 bases each). V gave up 7 bases and J gave up 5 bases, with 20 bases separating them. The CDR3 is 16 amino acids. Germline assignment: CDR1 MNHNS and CDR2 SASEGT. The CDR3 reads CASNKGRISGTGELFF. The CDR3 nucleotides read TGTGCCAGCAACAAGGGGCGGATTTCGGGAACCGGGGAGCTGTTTTTT.

This clonotype was recorded at least ten times. The rearrangement links TRBV7-2 to TRBJ1-2, with no clear D. Per germline, CDR1 SGHTA and CDR2 FQGNSA. V was shortened by 5 bases and J by 8 bases, with 18 bases between the two germline ends. This CDR3 comprises 14 residues. CDR3 sequence: CASSPLGRRGGYTF. For the CDR3, the DNA is TGTGCCAGCAGCCCTCTGGGCAGGAGAGGCGGCTACACCTTC.

This clonotype was detected ten times or more. The V gene is TRBV6-5, the J gene TRBJ1-1; D may be TRBD1 (6 bases). Germline V gene data show CDR1 as MNHEY and CDR2 as SVGAGI. This CDR3 region has 12 residues. Deletions cut 6 bases from V and 6 bases from J, with 11 bases between. CDR3 nucleotide sequence: TGTGCCAGCAGCCTAGGACAGCCTGAAGCTTTCTTT. It is translated as CASSLGQPEAFF.

This clonotype was detected ten times or more. The CDR3, as DNA: TGTGCCAGCAGTTTATATCGGGGGTCCTACGAGCAGTACTTC. Translation gives CASSLYRGSYEQYF. The rearrangement links TRBV12-3 or TRBV12-4 to TRBJ2-7; maybe TRBD2 (6 bases). The CDR3 covers 14 residues. V was shortened by 2 bases and J by 1 base, with 9 bases between the two germline ends.

This clonotype has a count of ten or more. V and J are TRBV5-1 and TRBJ1-1, with 9 bases aligning to TRBD1. CDR3 length: 15 amino acids. Germline trimming cut 4 bases from V and 5 bases from J; bases unmatched to any gene: 9. Germline CDR1 and CDR2: SGHRS and YFSETQ. The CDR3 DNA is TGCGCCAGCAGCCCCGTAATGACAGGGGGGACTGAAGCTTTCTTT. Its protein is CASSPVMTGGTEAFF. Complete variable domain (other parts from reference TRBV5-1 and TRBJ1-1): KAGVTQTPRYLIKTRGQQVTLSCSPISGHRSVSWYQQTPGQGLQFLFEYFSETQRNKGNFPGRFSGRQFSNSRSEMNVSTLELGDSALYLCASSPVMTGGTEAFFGQGTRLTVV.

This clonotype was seen repeatedly, ten times or more. The chain recombines TRBV11-3 with TRBJ1-6; D is unclear. This CDR3 has 13 residues. V lost 3 bases and J 2 bases, leaving 2 bases between the germline ends. CDR1 and CDR2 (germline): SGHNT, YENEEA. CDR3 sequence reads: CASSFTYNSPLHF. In DNA, the CDR3 is TGTGCCAGCAGCTTCACCTATAATTCACCCCTCCACTTT.

The chain links TRBV7-2 to TRBJ2-5, with 13 nucleotides matching TRBD2. V was pared by 3 bases and J by 4 bases, with 5 bases of the junction left unmatched. The CDR3 is made up of 16 amino acids. Germline loops: CDR1 SGHTA, CDR2 FQGNSA. CDR3 residues: CASSFTSGGAGETQYF. The CDR3 DNA reads as TGTGCCAGCAGCTTCACTAGCGGGGGGGCCGGAGAGACCCAGTACTTC.

This clonotype was counted at least ten times. The chain couples TRBV6-2 or TRBV6-3 to TRBJ1-2; D uncertain. The CDR3 runs to 13 residues. Looked up from germline, CDR1 is MNHEY and CDR2 is SVGEGT. V lost 2 bases and J 13 bases, leaving 17 bases between the germline ends. CDR3 DNA sequence: TGTGCCAGCAGTTACCTAACAAGGGAGAGAAGCACCTTC. It is translated as CASSYLTRERSTF.

This clonotype has just a few counts. The rearrangement uses TRBV6-5 and TRBJ2-5, with TRBD2 matching 8 bases. The CDR3 covers 13 residues. J was trimmed by 5 bases and V by 3 bases; bases with no gene match: 2. The germline gives CDR1 MNHEY, CDR2 SVGAGI. The CDR3 spells CASSYTSGETQYF. The CDR3, as DNA: TGTGCCAGCAGTTATACTAGCGGCGAGACCCAGTACTTC.

This clonotype showed up just a few times. The chain is built from TRBV7-9 and TRBJ2-5, with 12 bases that match TRBD1. CDR1 and CDR2 (germline): SEHNR, FQNEAQ (reference sequence). The V segment lost 5 bases and the J segment 1 base; nucleotides outside the gene matches: 5. The CDR3 has 16 residues. In nucleotides, the CDR3 is TGTGCCAGCAGCGCCTGGGACAGGGGGCCCCAAGAGACCCAGTACTTC. Amino acids: CASSAWDRGPQETQYF.

This clonotype was detected ten times or more. The chain couples TRBV15 to TRBJ1-5, with 7 positions matching TRBD1. The CDR3 runs 15 residues. V lost 6 bases to trimming and J lost 3 bases; unmatched junction nucleotides: 8. Germline loops: CDR1 LNHNV, CDR2 YYDKDF (reference sequence). DNA of the CDR3: TGTGCCACCAGTTTGGGACAGAGTTTCAATCAGCCCCAGCATTTT. Protein: CATSLGQSFNQPQHF.

CDR3 sequence: CASSPARDSRKKTQYF. CDR3 sequence (DNA): TGTGCCAGCAGCCCGGCTCGGGACAGTAGGAAAAAGACCCAGTACTTC. This rearrangement joins TRBV3-1 to TRBJ2-5, with 7 bases that match TRBD1. The germline V gene encodes CDR1 LGHDT and CDR2 YNNKEL (reference sequence). V was pared by 4 bases and J by 6 bases, with 14 bases of the junction left unmatched. CDR3 size: 16 residues.

This rearrangement joins TRBV4-2 to TRBJ1-2; 8 bases match TRBD1. The CDR3 contains 15 residues. Germline V gene sequence: CDR1 LGHNA, CDR2 YNFKEQ. V dropped 2 bases and J dropped 1; count of bases not matched to a gene: 3. CDR3 nucleotides: TGTGCCAGCAGCCAATCTACAGGGGGTAACTATGGCTACACCTTC. It is translated as CASSQSTGGNYGYTF.

This clonotype was counted many times. As DNA, the CDR3 is TGCGCCAGCAGTGGCCTAGGGAATTCAAATGGCTACACCTTC. Its translation is CASSGLGNSNGYTF. This chain connects TRBV10-2 to TRBJ1-2; D uncertain. Germline V lookup: CDR1 WSHSY, CDR2 SAAADI. The V end was cut by 4 bases, the J end by 6 bases, with 15 bases between. The CDR3 length is 14 residues.

The sample holds a few counts of this clonotype. The chain carries TRBV12-3 or TRBV12-4 and TRBJ2-7, with D perhaps TRBD2 (6 bases). The ends were cut back, 6 bases at V and 1 base at J, with 10 bases in the middle. The CDR3 is 13 residues long. The CDR3 region has the DNA TGTGCCAGCAGGGGAGGACGATCCTACGAGCAGTACTTC. Translated, it gives CASRGGRSYEQYF.

This clonotype was picked up many times. A much more abundant neighbour one base away suggests this may be a read error. The chain couples TRBV24-1 to TRBJ2-5, with D unclear. The V gene's germline CDR1 is KGHDR and CDR2 SFDVKD. This CDR3 is 13 amino acids long. The CDR3 sequence: CATSGLWGETQYF. The CDR3 DNA reads as TGTGCCACCAGTGGTTTGTGGGGAGAGACCCAGTACTTC.

This clonotype was picked up many times. The V gene is TRBV12-5, the J gene TRBJ1-1; no reliable D call. V was pared by 4 bases and J by 6 bases, with 18 bases between. The CDR3 extends over 15 amino acids. Germline assignment: CDR1 LGHNT and CDR2 FRNRAP. The CDR3 sequence is CASGSPGGWGSEAFF. The CDR3 nucleotides read TGTGCTAGTGGTTCCCCGGGAGGGTGGGGTTCTGAAGCTTTCTTT.

This clonotype has only a few counts. The chain's CDR3 is CASRWTGNEKLFF. CDR3 sequence (DNA): TGTGCCAGCAGGTGGACGGGAAATGAAAAACTGTTTTTT. The chain joins TRBV27 to TRBJ1-4; D not certain. CDR1 MNHEY and CDR2 SMNVEV come from the germline V gene (reference sequence). The CDR3 covers 13 residues. The V and J ends lost 6 bases and 5 bases respectively, with 10 bases between them.

This clonotype was counted only a few times. V gene TRBV6-5 combines with J gene TRBJ1-2, with 10 nucleotides matching TRBD1. Germline assignment: CDR1 MNHEY and CDR2 SVGAGI. The ends lost 4 bases at V and 8 bases at J; junction bases unmatched: 7. This CDR3 region has 14 residues. The CDR3 DNA is TGTGCCAGCAGTTCCGACGGGACAGGGGTAGGCTACACCTTC. Its protein product is CASSSDGTGVGYTF.

This clonotype was seen ten or more times. This may be a read error, as it is one base from a much larger clone. The genes are TRBV12-3 or TRBV12-4 and TRBJ1-5, with TRBD1 matching 9 bases. The CDR3 has 14 residues. Unmatched junction bases numbered 4, after V lost 5 bases and J lost 5 bases. CDR3 DNA sequence: TGTGCCAGCAGTGTACAGGGGGCCCATCAGCCCCAGCATTTT. Translated: CASSVQGAHQPQHF.

The chain uses TRBV11-1 and TRBJ2-5; D gene ambiguous. V gave up 4 bases and J gave up 2 bases, with 11 bases separating them. CDR1 is SGHAT and CDR2 is FQDESV in the germline V gene (reference sequence). The CDR3 covers 14 residues. CDR3 nucleotides: TGTGCCAGCAGCTCGTACACTAAGCAAGAGACCCAGTACTTC. Protein: CASSSYTKQETQYF.

Worth noting for this clonotype: It may be a read error: a sequence one base away is much more abundant. Written as DNA, the CDR3 is TGTGCCAGCTGTTACGGGACAGGGGGCCACGAGCAGTACTTC. The encoded protein is CASCYGTGGHEQYF. This chain links TRBV6-5 with TRBJ2-7; 12 bases map to TRBD1. This CDR3 spans 14 amino acids. In germline, CDR1 is MNHEY, CDR2 SVGAGI.

In regard to this clonotype: Just one base apart from a much larger clone, this may be a read error. The chain couples TRBV19 to TRBJ1-1, with 8 bases matching TRBD1. The CDR3 has 14 residues. Germline V gene data show CDR1 as LNHDA and CDR2 as SQIVND (reference sequence). The CDR3 coding sequence is TGTGCCAGTAGTATTGGACAGGGAGAGACTGGAGCTTTCTTT. Its translation is CASSIGQGETGAFF.

Comments on this clonotype: This sequence may be a read error, since a much larger clone differs from it by one base. The chain couples TRBV5-1 to TRBJ1-1; D call uncertain. Trimming took 3 bases from V and 2 from J, leaving 14 bases between them. Per the germline V gene, CDR1 is SGHRS and CDR2 is YFSETQ. The CDR3 contains 15 residues. As DNA, the CDR3 is TGCGCCAGCAGCTCAAACTTTGCTGAAAACACTGAAGCTTTCTTT. This sequence encodes CASSSNFAENTEAFF. The complete variable domain, with remaining parts taken from reference TRBV5-1 and TRBJ1-1, reads KAGVTQTPRYLIKTRGQQVTLSCSPISGHRSVSWYQQTPGQGLQFLFEYFSETQRNKGNFPGRFSGRQFSNSRSEMNVSTLELGDSALYLCASSSNFAENTEAFFGQGTRLTVV.

There are many counts of this clonotype. The genes are TRBV14 and TRBJ2-7; D is unclear. V was pared by 5 bases and J by 4 bases, with 27 bases between. CDR3 length: 18 amino acids. Per the germline V gene, CDR1 is SGHDN and CDR2 is FVKESK. The CDR3 coding sequence is TGTGCCAGCAGCAATCTCCAGATACCCAGGAGCCTTCCTTACGAGCAGTACTTC. Translated, it gives CASSNLQIPRSLPYEQYF. The whole variable domain, filled in from reference TRBV14 and TRBJ2-7, reads EAGVTQFPSHSVIEKGQTVTLRCDPISGHDNLYWYRRVMGKEIKFLLHFVKESKQDESGMPNNRFLAERTGGTYSTLKVQPAELEDSGVYFCASSNLQIPRSLPYEQYFGPGTRLTVT.

At least ten counts were recorded for this clonotype. The V gene is TRBV2, the J gene TRBJ1-5; D possibly corresponds to TRBD1 (5 bases). The germline V and J ends were trimmed by 5 bases and 0 bases, with 11 bases remaining between them. CDR3 length: 15 residues. Germline values: CDR1 SNHLY, CDR2 FYNNEI. This CDR3 is CASSTTVHSNQPQHF. The CDR3 nucleotides read TGTGCCAGCAGTACGACAGTGCATAGCAATCAGCCCCAGCATTTT.

The chain has TRBV6-1 and TRBJ1-1, with no clear D. The CDR3 is made up of 12 amino acids. Germline lookup yields CDR1 MNHNS and CDR2 SASEGT. V was clipped by 7 bases and J by 5 bases, with 11 bases between them. Here the CDR3 reads CASINPGTEAFF. As DNA, the CDR3 is TGTGCCAGCATCAACCCGGGGACTGAAGCTTTCTTT.